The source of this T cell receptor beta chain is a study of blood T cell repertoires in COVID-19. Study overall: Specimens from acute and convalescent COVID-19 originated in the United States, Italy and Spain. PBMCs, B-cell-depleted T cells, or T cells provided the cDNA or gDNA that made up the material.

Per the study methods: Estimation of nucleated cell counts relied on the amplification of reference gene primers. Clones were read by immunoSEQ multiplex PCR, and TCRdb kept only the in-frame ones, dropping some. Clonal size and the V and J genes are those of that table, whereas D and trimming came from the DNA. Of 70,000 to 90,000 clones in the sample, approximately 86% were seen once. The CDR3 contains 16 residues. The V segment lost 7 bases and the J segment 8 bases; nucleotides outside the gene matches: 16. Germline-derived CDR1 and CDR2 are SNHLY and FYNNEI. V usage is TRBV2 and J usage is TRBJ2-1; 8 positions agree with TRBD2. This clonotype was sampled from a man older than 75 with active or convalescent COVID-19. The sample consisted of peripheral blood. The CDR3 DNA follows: TGTGCCAGCAACCCTTCGGGGACTAGGACCCCCCATGAGCAGTTCTTC. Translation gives CASNPSGTRTPHEQFF.